This T cell receptor beta chain came from a study of shared clonotypes between healthy human individuals. TCRdb's table, derived via immunoSEQ multiplex PCR, lists solely in-frame clones and lacks some. The table lists just over 2,000,000 clones, about 95% of them singletons. CD45RO-negative CD8 cells positively selected for CCR7 made up the naive population, which excluded terminally differentiated effector memory CD45RA+ cells. The V gene lost 0 bases and the J gene lost 2 bases, with 11 bases spanning the gap. The CDR3 runs 15 residues. CDR1 is MGHRA, CDR2 YSYEKL, per germline. The material sequenced was naive CD8+ T cells sorted from blood. This sequence joins TRBV4-1 and TRBJ2-7; maybe TRBD1 (5 bases). The clonotype comes from a man aged 18 to 29 in good health. The CDR3 loop is CASSQDFPGTYEQYF. CDR3 DNA: TGCGCCAGCAGCCAAGATTTCCCAGGGACCTACGAGCAGTACTTC.